This TCR beta chain was obtained from a study of T cell changes during pregnancy in multiple sclerosis. Repertoires were generated with immunoSEQ multiplex PCR, while TCRdb's copy carries only in-frame clones and drops some. The sample lists 25,000 to 30,000 clones, more than 75% occurring once. This specimen was CD8+ T cells from peripheral blood mononuclear cells, taken after pregnancy. The source is a female donor with multiple sclerosis, enrolled in a pregnancy study.

The CDR3 loop is CASSLDSGAYEQYF. CDR3 bases: TGTGCCAGCAGCTTAGACAGTGGAGCCTACGAGCAGTACTTC. The chain links TRBV5-4 to TRBJ2-7, with a tentative D call TRBD1 (5 bases). This CDR3 spans 14 amino acids. CDR1 and CDR2 from the germline V gene are SGHNT and YYREEE (reference sequence). V gave up 2 bases and J gave up 2 bases, with 11 bases separating them.